This T cell receptor (beta chain) comes out of a study of blood T cell repertoires in COVID-19. Study-level background: Samples came from the United States, Italy and Spain, spanning acute and convalescent COVID-19. In each case, the material was cDNA or gDNA derived from T cells, B-cell-depleted T cells, or PBMCs.

V gave up 5 bases and J gave up 1 base, with 14 bases separating them. Germline V gene lookup returns CDR1 SEHNR and CDR2 FQNEAQ (reference sequence). This CDR3 spans 15 amino acids. Authors' data handling: Using reference gene primer amplification, nucleated cell counts were estimated. TCRdb's copy holds only in-frame clones and misses some; the assay was immunoSEQ multiplex PCR. The V and J calls and the clone size are those of that table, but D and trimming were determined from the DNA. The repertoire has around 300,000 clones, approximately 90% of them found once; the top ten carry 3.5% to 4.5%. The sequenced material came from peripheral blood. This sequence joins TRBV7-9 and TRBJ1-1; no firm D call. The source of this sequence is a woman between 40 and 55 years old with acute or convalescent COVID-19. The CDR3 sequence is CASSPQPTWNTEAFF. The CDR3 bases are TGTGCCAGCAGCCCCCAACCCACTTGGAACACTGAAGCTTTCTTT.